This TCR beta chain came from a study of neurological immune-mediated disorders. This clonotype was detected ten times or more. Template-switch 5'RACE cDNA synthesis added a 10-nucleotide unique molecular identifier. TCRdb re-called the 5' RACE reads with MiXCR, one entry per CDR3 protein. The sample lists fewer than 30,000 distinct CDR3 sequences, around 20% occurring once. Germline V gene data show CDR1 as LNHNV and CDR2 as YYDKDF (reference sequence). The CDR3 covers 16 residues. Trimming cost V 0 bases and J 0 bases, with 11 bases left between them. This chain uses TRBV15 with TRBJ1-1, with D unresolved. Material: PBMCs. The clonotype comes from a woman in her sixties in good health. CDR3 coding DNA: TGTGCCACCAGCAGAGATTACGGCGGATTGAACACTGAAGCTTTCTTT. As protein: CATSRDYGGLNTEAFF.